The 3 T cell receptor beta chains reported below all come from one sample, sequenced in a study of T cells in Graves' hyperthyroidism and ophthalmopathy. Amplified regions were TCR beta CDR3 sequences from RNA transcripts. During a first-round RT-PCR of the TCR CDR3, the HTBI primer set was used. One entry per CDR3 protein results from TCRdb running MiXCR on the multiplex PCR reads. The sample lists approximately 360,000 distinct CDR3 sequences, 25% occurring once. Material for sequencing was blood. These receptors all come from a middle-aged man with Graves' hyperthyroidism.

Worth noting for this clonotype: This clone may be a read error of a much larger clone one base away. This chain links TRBV11-2 with TRBJ2-1; D gene uncertain. This CDR3 contains 14 residues. CDR1 SGHAT and CDR2 FQNNGV come from the germline V gene. The V and J ends lost 2 bases and 12 bases respectively, with 17 bases between them. The DNA of the CDR3 is TGTGCCAGCAGCTTATATACTGGCGAGGATGGGCAGTTCTTC. It specifies CASSLYTGEDGQFF. Based on the CDR3 plus reference TRBV11-2 and TRBJ2-1, the full variable domain is EAGVAQSPRYKIIEKRQSVAFWCNPISGHATLYWYQQILGQGPKLLIQFQNNGVVDDSQLPKDRFSAERLKGVDSTLKIQPAKLEDSAVYLCASSLYTGEDGQFFGPGTRLTVL.

This sequence joins TRBV28 and TRBJ1-2, with D perhaps matching TRBD1 (6 bases). Trimming took 4 bases from V and 7 from J, leaving 31 bases between them. Germline V gene lookup returns CDR1 MDHEN and CDR2 SYDVKM. This CDR3 has 19 residues. The CDR3 protein is CASSSQSISYRVGLGGYTF. For the CDR3, the DNA is TGTGCCAGCAGTTCCCAGTCCATAAGCTACAGGGTGGGTTTGGGTGGCTACACCTTC.

This clonotype has just a few counts. This chain uses TRBV7-9 with TRBJ2-1; 9 nucleotides line up with TRBD2. The CDR3 covers 15 residues. The V and J ends lost 5 bases and 6 bases, in that order; junction bases with no gene match: 8. CDR1 SEHNR and CDR2 FQNEAQ come from the germline V gene (reference sequence). CDR3 bases: TGTGCCAGCAGCCTCCCTGGGACTAGCTTCAATGAGCAGTTCTTC. It is translated as CASSLPGTSFNEQFF.